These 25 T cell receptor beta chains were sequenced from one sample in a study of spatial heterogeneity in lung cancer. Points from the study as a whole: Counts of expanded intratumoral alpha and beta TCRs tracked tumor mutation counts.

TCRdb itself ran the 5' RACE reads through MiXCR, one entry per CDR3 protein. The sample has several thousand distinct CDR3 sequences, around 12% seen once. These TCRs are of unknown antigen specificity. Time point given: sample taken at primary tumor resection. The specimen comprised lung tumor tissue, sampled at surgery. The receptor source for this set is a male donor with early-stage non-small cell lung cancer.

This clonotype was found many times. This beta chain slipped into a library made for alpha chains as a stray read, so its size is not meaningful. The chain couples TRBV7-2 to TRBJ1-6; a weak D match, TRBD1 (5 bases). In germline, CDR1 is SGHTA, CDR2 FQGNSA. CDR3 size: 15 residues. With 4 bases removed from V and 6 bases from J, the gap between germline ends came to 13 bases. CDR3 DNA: TGTGCCAGCAGCTCCATAACGGGGGGTAATTCACCCCTCCACTTT. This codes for CASSSITGGNSPLHF.

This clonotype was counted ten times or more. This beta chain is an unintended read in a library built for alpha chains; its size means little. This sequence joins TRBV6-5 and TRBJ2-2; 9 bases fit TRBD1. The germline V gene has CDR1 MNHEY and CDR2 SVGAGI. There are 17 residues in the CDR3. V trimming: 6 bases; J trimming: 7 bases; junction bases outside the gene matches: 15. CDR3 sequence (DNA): TGTGCCAGCAGGCCCCCGGGACAGGGTTTATCGGTCGGGGAGCTGTTTTTT. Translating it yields CASRPPGQGLSVGELFF.

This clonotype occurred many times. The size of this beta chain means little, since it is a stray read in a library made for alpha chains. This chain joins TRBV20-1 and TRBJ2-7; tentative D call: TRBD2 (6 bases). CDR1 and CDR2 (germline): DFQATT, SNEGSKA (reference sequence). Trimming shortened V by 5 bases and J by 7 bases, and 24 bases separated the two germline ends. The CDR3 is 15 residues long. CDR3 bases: TGCAGTGCTTATACAGGAGGAGGGAGCCCGGGGGAGCAGTACTTC. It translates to CSAYTGGGSPGEQYF.

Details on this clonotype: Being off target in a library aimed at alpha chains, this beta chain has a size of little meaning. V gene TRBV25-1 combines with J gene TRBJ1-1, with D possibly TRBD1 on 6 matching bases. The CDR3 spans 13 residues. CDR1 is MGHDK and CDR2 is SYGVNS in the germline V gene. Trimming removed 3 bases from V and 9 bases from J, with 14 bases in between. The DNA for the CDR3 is TGTGCCAGCAGTGAGAACGACAGGCTACAAGCTTTCTTT. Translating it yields CASSENDRLQAFF.

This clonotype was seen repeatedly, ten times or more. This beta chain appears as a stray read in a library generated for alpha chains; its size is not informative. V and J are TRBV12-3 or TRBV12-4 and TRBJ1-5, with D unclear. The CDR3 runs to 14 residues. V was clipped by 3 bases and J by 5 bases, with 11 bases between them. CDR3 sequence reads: CASSLSAGDQPQHF. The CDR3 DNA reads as TGTGCCAGCAGTTTGTCTGCAGGTGATCAGCCCCAGCATTTT.

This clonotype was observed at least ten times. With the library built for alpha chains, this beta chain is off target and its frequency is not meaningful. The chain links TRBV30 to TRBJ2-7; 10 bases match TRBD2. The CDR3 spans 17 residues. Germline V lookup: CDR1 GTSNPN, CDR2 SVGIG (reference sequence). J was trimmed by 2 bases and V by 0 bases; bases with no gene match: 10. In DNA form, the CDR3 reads TGTGCCTGGAGTGTAAGGGCTAGCGGGAGATTCCCCTACGAGCAGTACTTC. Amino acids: CAWSVRASGRFPYEQYF.

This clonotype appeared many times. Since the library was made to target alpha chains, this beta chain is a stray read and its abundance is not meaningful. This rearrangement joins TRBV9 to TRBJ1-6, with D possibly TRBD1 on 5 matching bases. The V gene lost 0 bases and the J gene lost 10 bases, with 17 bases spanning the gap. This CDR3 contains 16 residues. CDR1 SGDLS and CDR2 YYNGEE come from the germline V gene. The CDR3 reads CASSVGSVGDWSPLHF. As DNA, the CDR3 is TGTGCCAGCAGCGTAGGGTCTGTGGGGGACTGGTCACCCCTCCACTTT. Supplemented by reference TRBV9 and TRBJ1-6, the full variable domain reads DSGVTQTPKHLITATGQRVTLRCSPRSGDLSVYWYQQSLDQGLQFLIQYYNGEERAKGNILERFSAQQFPDLHSELNLSSLELGDSALYFCASSVGSVGDWSPLHFGNGTRLTVT.

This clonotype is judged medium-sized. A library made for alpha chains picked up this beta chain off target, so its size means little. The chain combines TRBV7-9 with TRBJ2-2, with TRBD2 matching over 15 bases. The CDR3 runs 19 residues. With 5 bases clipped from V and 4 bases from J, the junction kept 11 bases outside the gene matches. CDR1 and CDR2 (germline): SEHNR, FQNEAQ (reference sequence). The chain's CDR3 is CASSPTGTSGRQGTGELFF. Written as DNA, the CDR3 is TGTGCCAGCAGCCCGACCGGGACTAGCGGGAGGCAGGGCACCGGGGAGCTGTTTTTT.

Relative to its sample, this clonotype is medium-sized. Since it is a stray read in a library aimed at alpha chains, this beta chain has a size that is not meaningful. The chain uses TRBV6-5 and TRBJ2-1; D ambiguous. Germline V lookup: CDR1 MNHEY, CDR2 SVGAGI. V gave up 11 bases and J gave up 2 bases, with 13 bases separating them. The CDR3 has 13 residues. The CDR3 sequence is CASTAGPYNEQFF. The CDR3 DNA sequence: TGTGCCTCCACGGCTGGCCCCTACAATGAGCAGTTCTTC.

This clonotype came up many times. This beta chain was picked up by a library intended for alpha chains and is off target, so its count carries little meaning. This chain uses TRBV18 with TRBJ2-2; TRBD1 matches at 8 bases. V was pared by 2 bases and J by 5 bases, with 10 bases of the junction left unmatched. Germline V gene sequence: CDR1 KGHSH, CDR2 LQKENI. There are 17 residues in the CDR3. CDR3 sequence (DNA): TGTGCCAGCTCACCAGGCGGGACAGGCCGGGGTACCGGGGAGCTGTTTTTT. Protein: CASSPGGTGRGTGELFF. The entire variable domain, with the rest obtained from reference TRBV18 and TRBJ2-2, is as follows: NAGVMQNPRHLVRRRGQEARLRCSPMKGHSHVYWYRQLPEEGLKFMVYLQKENIIDESGMPKERFSAEFPKEGPSILRIQQVVRGDSAAYFCASSPGGTGRGTGELFFGEGSRLTVL.

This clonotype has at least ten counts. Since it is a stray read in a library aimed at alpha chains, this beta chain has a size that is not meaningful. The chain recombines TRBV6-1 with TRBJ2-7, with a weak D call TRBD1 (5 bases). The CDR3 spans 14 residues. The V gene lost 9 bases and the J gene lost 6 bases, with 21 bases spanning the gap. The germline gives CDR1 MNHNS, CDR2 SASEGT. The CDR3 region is CASSTGFEVSEQYF. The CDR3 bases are TGTGCCAGTTCCACAGGTTTTGAGGTGTCCGAGCAGTACTTC.

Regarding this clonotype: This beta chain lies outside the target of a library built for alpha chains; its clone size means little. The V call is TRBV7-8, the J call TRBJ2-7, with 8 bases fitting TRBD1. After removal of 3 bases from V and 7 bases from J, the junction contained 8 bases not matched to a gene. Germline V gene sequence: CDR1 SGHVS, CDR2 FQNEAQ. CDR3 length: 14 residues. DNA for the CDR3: TGTGCCAGCAGCTTCGGGCAGGGGGCGGGTGAGCAGTACTTC. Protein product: CASSFGQGAGEQYF.

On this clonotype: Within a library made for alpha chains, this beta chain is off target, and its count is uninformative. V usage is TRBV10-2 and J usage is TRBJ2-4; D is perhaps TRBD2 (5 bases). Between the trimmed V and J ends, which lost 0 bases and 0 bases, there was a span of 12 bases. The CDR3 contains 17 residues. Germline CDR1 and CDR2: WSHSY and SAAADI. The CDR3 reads CASSESGRLVAKNIQYF. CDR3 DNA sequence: TGCGCCAGCAGTGAGTCGGGGAGACTTGTAGCCAAAAACATTCAGTACTTC.

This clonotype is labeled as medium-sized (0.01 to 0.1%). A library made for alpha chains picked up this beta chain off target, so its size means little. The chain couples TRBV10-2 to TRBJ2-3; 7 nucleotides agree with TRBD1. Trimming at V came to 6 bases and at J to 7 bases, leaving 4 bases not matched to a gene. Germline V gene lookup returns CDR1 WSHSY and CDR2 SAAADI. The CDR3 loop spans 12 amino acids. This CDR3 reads CASRTGAHTQYF. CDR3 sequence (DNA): TGCGCCAGCAGAACAGGGGCTCATACGCAGTATTTT.

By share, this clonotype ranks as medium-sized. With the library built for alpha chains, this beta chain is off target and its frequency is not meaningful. The CDR3 DNA sequence: TGTGCCAGCAGCTTAGGTGGGCGGTTCTTCTATGGCTACACCTTC. It yields the protein CASSLGGRFFYGYTF. The chain combines TRBV5-6 with TRBJ1-2; D call uncertain. Trimming pared 2 bases from V and 4 bases from J, leaving 15 bases between. The CDR3 totals 15 residues. The V gene's germline CDR1 is SGHDT and CDR2 YYEEEE.

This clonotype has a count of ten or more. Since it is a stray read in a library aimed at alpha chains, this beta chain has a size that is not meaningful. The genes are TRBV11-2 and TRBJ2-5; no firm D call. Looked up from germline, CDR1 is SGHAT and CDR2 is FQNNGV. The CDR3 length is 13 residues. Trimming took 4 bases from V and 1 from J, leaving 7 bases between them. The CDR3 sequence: CASSSLLQETQYF. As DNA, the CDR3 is TGTGCCAGCAGCTCCCTGCTCCAAGAGACCCAGTACTTC. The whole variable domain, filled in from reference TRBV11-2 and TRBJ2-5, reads EAGVAQSPRYKIIEKRQSVAFWCNPISGHATLYWYQQILGQGPKLLIQFQNNGVVDDSQLPKDRFSAERLKGVDSTLKIQPAKLEDSAVYLCASSSLLQETQYFGPGTRLLVL.

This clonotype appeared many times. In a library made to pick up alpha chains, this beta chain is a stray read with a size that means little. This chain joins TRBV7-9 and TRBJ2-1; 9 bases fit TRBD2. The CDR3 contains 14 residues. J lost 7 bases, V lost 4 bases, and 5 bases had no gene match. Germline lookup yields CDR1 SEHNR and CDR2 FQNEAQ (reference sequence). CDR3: CASSSSGTGNEQFF. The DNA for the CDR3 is TGTGCCAGCAGCTCTAGCGGGACTGGTAATGAGCAGTTCTTC.

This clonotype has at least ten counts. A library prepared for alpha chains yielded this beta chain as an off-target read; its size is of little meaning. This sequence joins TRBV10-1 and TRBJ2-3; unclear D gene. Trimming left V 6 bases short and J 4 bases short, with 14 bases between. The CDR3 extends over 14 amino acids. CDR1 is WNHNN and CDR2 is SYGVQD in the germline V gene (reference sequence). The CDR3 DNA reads TGCGCCAGCAGCGGCTGGCAGGAACCAGATACGCAGTATTTT. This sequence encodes CASSGWQEPDTQYF.

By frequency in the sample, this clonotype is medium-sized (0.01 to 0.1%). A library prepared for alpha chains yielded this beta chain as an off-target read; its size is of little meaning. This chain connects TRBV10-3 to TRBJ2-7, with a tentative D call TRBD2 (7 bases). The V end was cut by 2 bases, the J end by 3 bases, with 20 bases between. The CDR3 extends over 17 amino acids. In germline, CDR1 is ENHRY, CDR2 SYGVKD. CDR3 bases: TGTGCCATCAGTGAGCCGGAGGGGGGGAATGTAGGCTACGAGCAGTACTTC. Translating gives CAISEPEGGNVGYEQYF.

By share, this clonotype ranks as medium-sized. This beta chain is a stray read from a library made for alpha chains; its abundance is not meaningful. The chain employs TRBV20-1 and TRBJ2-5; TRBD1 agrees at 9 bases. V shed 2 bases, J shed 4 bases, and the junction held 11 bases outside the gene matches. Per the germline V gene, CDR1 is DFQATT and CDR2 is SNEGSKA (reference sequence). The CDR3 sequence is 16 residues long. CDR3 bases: TGCAGTGCTAGATCCGTGACAGGGGGTTTCGCAGAGACCCAGTACTTC. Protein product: CSARSVTGGFAETQYF.

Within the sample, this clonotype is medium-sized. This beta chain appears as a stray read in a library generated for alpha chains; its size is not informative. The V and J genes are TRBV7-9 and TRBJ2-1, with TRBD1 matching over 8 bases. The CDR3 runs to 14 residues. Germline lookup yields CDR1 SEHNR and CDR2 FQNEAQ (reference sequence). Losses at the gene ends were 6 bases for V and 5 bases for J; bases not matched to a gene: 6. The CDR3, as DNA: TGTGCCAGCAGGAGTCAGGGGGCTGACAATGAGCAGTTCTTC. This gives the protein CASRSQGADNEQFF.

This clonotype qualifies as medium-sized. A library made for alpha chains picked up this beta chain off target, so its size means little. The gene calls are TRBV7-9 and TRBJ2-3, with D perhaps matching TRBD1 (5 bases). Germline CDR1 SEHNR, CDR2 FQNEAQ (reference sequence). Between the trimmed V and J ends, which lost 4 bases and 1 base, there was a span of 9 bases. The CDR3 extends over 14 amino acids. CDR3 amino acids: CASSSVTGTDTQYF. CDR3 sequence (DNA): TGTGCCAGCAGCTCGGTGACAGGCACAGATACGCAGTATTTT.

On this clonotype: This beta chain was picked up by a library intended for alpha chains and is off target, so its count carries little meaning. The DNA of the CDR3 is TGTGCCAGCAGCGCCCCGATGGCCCGTAATTCACCCCTCCACTTT. It translates to CASSAPMARNSPLHF. The chain combines TRBV7-2 with TRBJ1-6; no clear D gene. Germline V CDR1 and CDR2: SGHTA, FQGNSA. CDR3 length: 15 residues. With 5 bases removed from V and 6 bases from J, the gap between germline ends came to 14 bases.

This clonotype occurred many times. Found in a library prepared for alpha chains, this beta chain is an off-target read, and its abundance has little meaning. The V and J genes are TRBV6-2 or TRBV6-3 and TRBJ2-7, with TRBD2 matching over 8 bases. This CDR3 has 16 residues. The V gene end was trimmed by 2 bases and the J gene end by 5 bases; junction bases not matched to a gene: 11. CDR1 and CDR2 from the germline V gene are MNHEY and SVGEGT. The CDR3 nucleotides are TGTGCCAGCAGTTACGGAATGGGGGGACTAGTCCACGAGCAGTACTTC. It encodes CASSYGMGGLVHEQYF.

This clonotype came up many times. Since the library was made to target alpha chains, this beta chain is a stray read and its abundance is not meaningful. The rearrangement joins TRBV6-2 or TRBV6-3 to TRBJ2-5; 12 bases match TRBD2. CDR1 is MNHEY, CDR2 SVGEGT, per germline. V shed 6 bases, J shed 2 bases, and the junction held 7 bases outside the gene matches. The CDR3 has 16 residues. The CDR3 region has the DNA TGTGCCAGCAGCGAGGGACTAGCGGGCATACAAGAGACCCAGTACTTC. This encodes CASSEGLAGIQETQYF.